This TCR beta chain was retrieved from a study of blood T cells in healthy people across ages. A J-beta primer mix and a sample-barcoded 5' primer were used in a second PCR of roughly 6 to 11 cycles. TCRdb analysed the 5' RACE reads with MiXCR anew, one entry per CDR3 protein. This table holds more than 900,000 distinct CDR3 sequences, almost 30% found once. The CDR3 runs 13 residues. V dropped 1 base and J dropped 7; count of bases not matched to a gene: 2. These data were also reused for a study on T cells of mothers and their children.

Material for sequencing was blood. The gene calls are TRBV12-3 or TRBV12-4 and TRBJ2-3, with TRBD1 identical over 7 bases. The source of this sequence is a woman in her 40s in good health. This CDR3 reads CASSLEDRHTQYF. CDR3 nucleotide sequence: TGTGCCAGCAGTTTAGAGGACAGGCATACGCAGTATTTT.